These T cell receptor beta chains were read from a single sample in a study of neurological immune-mediated disorders. TCRdb processed the 5' RACE reads anew with MiXCR; each CDR3 protein has one entry. The sample lists about 84,000 distinct CDR3 sequences, under 13% seen once, with 1.8% in the top ten. Sequencing was performed on PBMCs. The receptors come from a man in his forties or fifties in good health. CDR3s include the opening cysteine and the closing phenylalanine or tryptophan. Each record gives: J gene, clone size, V gene, D gene, CDR3 DNA, CDR3 protein. D genes are given only for firm matches. Expanded clones are given a class, and other clones once, few, many or no size at all.

TRBJ2-3,many,TRBV7-2,-,TGTGCCAGCAGCTCTCCTGTAGCGTACACAGATACGCAGTATTTT,CASSSPVAYTDTQYF
TRBJ2-5,many,TRBV12-5,TRBD2,TGTGCTAGTGGTTCGACTAGCGGGAGGGGTATCCAAGAGACCCAGTACTTC,CASGSTSGRGIQETQYF
TRBJ2-5,-,TRBV5-1,TRBD2,TGCGCCAGCAGCTTGGATACTAGCGGGAAAGTGGGAGAGACCCAGTACTTC,CASSLDTSGKVGETQYF
TRBJ2-3,many,TRBV7-6,-,TGTGCCAGCAGCCCCCTAGCGAATCCTCGTTTGGATACGCAGTATTTT,CASSPLANPRLDTQYF
TRBJ2-2,many,TRBV29-1,-,TGCAGCGCCCTCCGGGACCCTAACACCGGGGAGCTGTTTTTT,CSALRDPNTGELFF
TRBJ2-1,few,TRBV6-6,TRBD1,TGTGCCCTAAAGACAGGGGGAGGGAATGAGCAGTTCTTC,CALKTGGGNEQFF
TRBJ2-7,few,TRBV7-3,TRBD1,TGTGCCAGCAGCCTCCTGGACAGGGGAGGCGAGCAGTACTTC,CASSLLDRGGEQYF
TRBJ2-5,-,TRBV4-1,TRBD2,TGCTCCAGTCTACGATATTGTCTCTGTTTAGCGGGGGGGCATGATACCCAGTACTTC,CSSLRYCLCLAGGHDTQYF
TRBJ1-5,few,TRBV25-1,TRBD1,TGTGCCAGCAGTGAAACAACAGGGGCGGGTCAGCCCCAGCATTTT,CASSETTGAGQPQHF
TRBJ2-2,many,TRBV12-3/TRBV12-4,-,TGTGCCAGCAGTTTAGGGACGGCGAACACCGGGGAGCTGTTTTTT,CASSLGTANTGELFF
TRBJ2-7,many,TRBV20-1,TRBD2,TGCAGTGCTAGGTTGTTAGCGGGCTCCTACGAGCAGTACTTC,CSARLLAGSYEQYF
TRBJ2-1,-,TRBV12-3/TRBV12-4,-,TGTGCCAGCAGTTTTGGGCTAGCGAATGAGCAGTTCTTC,CASSFGLANEQFF
TRBJ1-2,many,TRBV30,-,TGTGCCTGGAGTGGCTACCCGCAACGTTATGGCTACACCTTC,CAWSGYPQRYGYTF
TRBJ1-2,many,TRBV7-2,-,TGTGCCAGCAGCTTCCTTCGCGGCTACACCTTC,CASSFLRGYTF
TRBJ2-7,many,TRBV5-1,TRBD2,TGCGCCAGCAGCTTAAGCGGGGGGATGTACGAGCAGTACTTC,CASSLSGGMYEQYF
TRBJ1-5,many,TRBV3-1,-,TGTGCCAACAGCCAAGATTTGGGAGGGGAAAATCAGCCCCAGCATTTT,CANSQDLGGENQPQHF
TRBJ2-5,many,TRBV20-1,TRBD2,TGCAGTGCTAGAGAGGGGACTAGCAAAGAGACCCAGTACTTC,CSAREGTSKETQYF
TRBJ2-5,many,TRBV5-6,-,TGTGCCAGCAGCCTGCGGCTGTACCAAGAGACCCAGTACTTC,CASSLRLYQETQYF
TRBJ1-4,many,TRBV7-9,-,TGTGCCAGCAGCTCCCCAGGGATCAATGAAAAACTGTTTTTT,CASSSPGINEKLFF
TRBJ2-3,-,TRBV15,TRBD1,TGTGCCACCAGCCTACGACAGGGATCGGATACGCAGTATTTT,CATSLRQGSDTQYF
TRBJ1-5,many,TRBV9,-,TGTGCCAGCAGCTCCTCCCGGGGGGTCTATCAGCCCCAGCATTTT,CASSSSRGVYQPQHF
TRBJ2-7,many,TRBV5-1,-,TGCGCCAGCAGCTTTCCAGGGGCCGACTACGAGCAGTACTTC,CASSFPGADYEQYF
TRBJ1-5,many,TRBV20-1,-,TGCAGTGCTAGGACCAGTAGGAGCAATCAGCCCCAGCATTTT,CSARTSRSNQPQHF
TRBJ2-7,many,TRBV20-1,TRBD1,TGCAGTGCTATGGCCGGGACAGGGACCAACGAGCAGTACTTC,CSAMAGTGTNEQYF
TRBJ1-4,many,TRBV5-1,TRBD1,TGCGCCAGCAGTCGACAGACAGGGAGAGCAACTAATGAAAAACTGTTTTTT,CASSRQTGRATNEKLFF
TRBJ1-4,many,TRBV6-5,-,TGTGCCAGCAAGTTTGGTGAAAAACTGTTTTTT,CASKFGEKLFF
TRBJ1-2,-,TRBV7-9,-,-,CASSFYICSARPQGNYGYTF
TRBJ2-1,many,TRBV7-9,TRBD2,TGTGCCAGCAGCACCCAGACCGGGACTAGCGGTCTCTCCTACAATGAGCAGTTCTTC,CASSTQTGTSGLSYNEQFF
TRBJ1-1,few,TRBV11-2,-,TGTGCCAGCAGCTTATGGGGTGGGAACACTGAAGCTTTCTTT,CASSLWGGNTEAFF
TRBJ2-2,many,TRBV10-1,-,TGCGCCAGCAGTGATCTAGGCCGGCCCGGGGAGCTGTTTTTT,CASSDLGRPGELFF
TRBJ2-7,many,TRBV28,TRBD2,TGTGCCAGCAGGGTTTTGGACGTTCTGGGAGGGCCACACGAGCAGTACTTC,CASRVLDVLGGPHEQYF